This T cell receptor beta chain derives from a study of cytomegalovirus exposure and HLA in healthy donors. General study findings and limits: The study designated 150 or so TCR beta chains cytomegalovirus-associated. The tendency of first-cohort TCR clusters to co-occur in the 120 or so validation repertoires was identified by a subsequent analysis.

Clones were sequenced by immunoSEQ multiplex PCR, and TCRdb holds only the in-frame ones, with some missing. This table holds some 160,000 clones, 85% to 90% found once. With regard to this clone: What it recognizes is unknown.

The receptor's source is a man aged 18 to 29 in good health and CMV-seronegative. The material sequenced was PBMCs.

CDR3: CASTHSPRTTNEKLFF. CDR3 nucleotide sequence: TGTGCCAGCACCCATTCCCCCAGAACAACTAATGAAAAACTGTTTTTT. The gene calls are TRBV7-9 and TRBJ1-4; D gene ambiguous. The germline V gene has CDR1 SEHNR and CDR2 FQNEAQ (reference sequence). The CDR3 spans 16 residues. With 7 bases removed from V and 0 bases from J, the gap between germline ends came to 15 bases.